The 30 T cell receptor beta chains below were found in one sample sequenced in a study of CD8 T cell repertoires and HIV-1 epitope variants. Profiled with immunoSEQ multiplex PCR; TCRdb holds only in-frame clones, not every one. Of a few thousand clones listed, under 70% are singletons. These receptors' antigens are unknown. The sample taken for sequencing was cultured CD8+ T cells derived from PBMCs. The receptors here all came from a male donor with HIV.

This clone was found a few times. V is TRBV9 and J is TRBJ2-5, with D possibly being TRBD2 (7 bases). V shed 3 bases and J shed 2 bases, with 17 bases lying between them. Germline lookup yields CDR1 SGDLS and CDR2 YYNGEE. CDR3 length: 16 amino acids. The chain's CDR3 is CASSGRGGERQETQYF. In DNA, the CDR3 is TGTGCCAGCAGCGGACGAGGGGGGGAGAGACAAGAGACCCAGTACTTC.

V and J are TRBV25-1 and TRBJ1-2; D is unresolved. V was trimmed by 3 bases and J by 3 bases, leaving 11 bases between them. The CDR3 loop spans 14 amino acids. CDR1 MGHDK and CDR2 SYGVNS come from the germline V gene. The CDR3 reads CASSEYSTDYGYTF. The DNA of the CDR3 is TGTGCCAGCAGTGAGTACAGTACGGACTATGGCTACACCTTC.

CDR3 sequence reads: CASSRQGNTIYF. The CDR3 DNA is TGTGCCAGCAGCAGACAGGGAAACACCATATATTTT. V gene TRBV28 combines with J gene TRBJ1-3; D is possibly TRBD1 (5 bases). The CDR3 sequence is 12 residues long. The germline gives CDR1 MDHEN, CDR2 SYDVKM. Trimming removed 6 bases at V and 4 bases at J, with 7 bases between.

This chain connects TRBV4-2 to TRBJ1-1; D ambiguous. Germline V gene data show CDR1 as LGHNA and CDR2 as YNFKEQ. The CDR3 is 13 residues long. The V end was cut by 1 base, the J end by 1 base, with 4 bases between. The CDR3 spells CASSQARNTEAFF. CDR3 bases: TGTGCCAGCAGCCAAGCCAGGAACACTGAAGCTTTCTTT.

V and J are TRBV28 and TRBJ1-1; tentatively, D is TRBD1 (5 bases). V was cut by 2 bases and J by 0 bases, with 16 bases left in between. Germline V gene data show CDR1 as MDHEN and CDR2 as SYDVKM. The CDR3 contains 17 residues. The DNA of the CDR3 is TGTGCCAGCAGTTTAGGGCTGGTGGGGCGATTGAACACTGAAGCTTTCTTT. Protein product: CASSLGLVGRLNTEAFF. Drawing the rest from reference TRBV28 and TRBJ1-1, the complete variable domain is DVKVTQSSRYLVKRTGEKVFLECVQDMDHENMFWYRQDPGLGLRLIYFSYDVKMKEKGDIPEGYSVSREKKERFSLILESASTNQTSMYLCASSLGLVGRLNTEAFFGQGTRLTVV.

Here the CDR3 reads CASSASGGDSTDTQYF. Here the CDR3 DNA reads TGTGCCAGCAGCGCGTCCGGAGGGGATAGCACAGATACGCAGTATTTT. The V gene is TRBV9, the J gene TRBJ2-3, with D tentatively TRBD2 (6 bases). V lost 3 bases and J 0 bases, leaving 14 bases between the germline ends. The CDR3 runs to 16 residues. The V gene's germline CDR1 is SGDLS and CDR2 YYNGEE. Based on the CDR3 plus reference TRBV9 and TRBJ2-3, the full variable domain is DSGVTQTPKHLITATGQRVTLRCSPRSGDLSVYWYQQSLDQGLQFLIQYYNGEERAKGNILERFSAQQFPDLHSELNLSSLELGDSALYFCASSASGGDSTDTQYFGPGTRLTVL.

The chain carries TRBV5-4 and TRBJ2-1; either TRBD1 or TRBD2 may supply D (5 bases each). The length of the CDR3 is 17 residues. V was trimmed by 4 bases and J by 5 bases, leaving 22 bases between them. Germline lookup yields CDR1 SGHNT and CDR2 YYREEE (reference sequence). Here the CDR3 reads CASSPQGGLPADNEQFF. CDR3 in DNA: TGTGCCAGCAGCCCCCAGGGTGGACTCCCCGCCGACAATGAGCAGTTCTTC. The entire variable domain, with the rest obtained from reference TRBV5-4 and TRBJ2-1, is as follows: ETGVTQSPTHLIKTRGQQVTLRCSSQSGHNTVSWYQQALGQGPQFIFQYYREEENGRGNFPPRFSGLQFPNYSSELNVNALELDDSALYLCASSPQGGLPADNEQFFGPGTRLTVL.

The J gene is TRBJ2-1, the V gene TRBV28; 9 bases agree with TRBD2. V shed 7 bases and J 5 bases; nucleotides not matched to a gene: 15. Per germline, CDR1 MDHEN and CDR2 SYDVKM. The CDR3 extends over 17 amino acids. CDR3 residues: CASNAGLGGRANNEQFF. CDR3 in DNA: TGTGCCAGCAACGCCGGCCTAGGCGGGAGGGCCAACAATGAGCAGTTCTTC.

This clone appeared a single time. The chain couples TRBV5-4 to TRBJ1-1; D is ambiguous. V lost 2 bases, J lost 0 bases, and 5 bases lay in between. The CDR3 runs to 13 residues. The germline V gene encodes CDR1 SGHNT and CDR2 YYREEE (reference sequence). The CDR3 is CASSFEVNTEAFF. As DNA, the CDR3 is TGTGCCAGCAGCTTTGAAGTGAACACTGAAGCTTTCTTT. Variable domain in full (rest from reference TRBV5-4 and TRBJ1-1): ETGVTQSPTHLIKTRGQQVTLRCSSQSGHNTVSWYQQALGQGPQFIFQYYREEENGRGNFPPRFSGLQFPNYSSELNVNALELDDSALYLCASSFEVNTEAFFGQGTRLTVV.

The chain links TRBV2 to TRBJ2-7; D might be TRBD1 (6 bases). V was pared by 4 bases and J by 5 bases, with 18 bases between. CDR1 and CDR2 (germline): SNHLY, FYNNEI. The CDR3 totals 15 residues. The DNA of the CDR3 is TGTGCCAGCAGTGTGCTTACAGGGAAAAATGACGAGCAGTACTTC. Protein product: CASSVLTGKNDEQYF.

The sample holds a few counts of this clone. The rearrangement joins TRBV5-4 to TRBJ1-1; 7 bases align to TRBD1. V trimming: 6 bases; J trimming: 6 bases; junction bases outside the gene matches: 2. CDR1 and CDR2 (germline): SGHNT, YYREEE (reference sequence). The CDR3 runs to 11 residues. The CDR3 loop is CASTRGAEAFF. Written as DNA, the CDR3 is TGTGCCAGCACCAGGGGGGCTGAAGCTTTCTTT.

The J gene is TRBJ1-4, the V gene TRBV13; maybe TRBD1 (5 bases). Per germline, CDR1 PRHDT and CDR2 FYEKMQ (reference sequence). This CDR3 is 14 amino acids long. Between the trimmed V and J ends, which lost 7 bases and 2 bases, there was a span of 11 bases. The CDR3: CASTLRGTNEKLFF. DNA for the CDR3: TGTGCCAGCACCCTTCGGGGGACTAATGAAAAACTGTTTTTT.

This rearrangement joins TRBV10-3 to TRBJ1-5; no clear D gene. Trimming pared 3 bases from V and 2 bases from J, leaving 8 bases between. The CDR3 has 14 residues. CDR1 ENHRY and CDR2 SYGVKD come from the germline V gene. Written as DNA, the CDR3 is TGTGCCATCAGTGATCGGGGTGGCAATCAGCCCCAGCATTTT. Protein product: CAISDRGGNQPQHF.

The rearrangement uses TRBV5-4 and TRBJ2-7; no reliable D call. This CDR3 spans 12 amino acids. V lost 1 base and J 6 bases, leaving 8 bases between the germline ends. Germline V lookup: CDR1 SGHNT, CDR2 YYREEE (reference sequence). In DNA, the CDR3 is TGTGCCAGCAGCTTGTCTAGTGGCGAGCAGTACTTC. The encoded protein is CASSLSSGEQYF.

The DNA of the CDR3 is TGTGCCAGCAGTCACTTGTACGAGCAGTACTTC. Protein sequence: CASSHLYEQYF. This chain joins TRBV28 and TRBJ2-7, with D unresolved. This CDR3 has 11 residues. The V gene's germline CDR1 is MDHEN and CDR2 SYDVKM. V was pared by 5 bases and J by 4 bases, with 6 bases between. Full variable domain (remainder filled in from reference TRBV28 and TRBJ2-7): DVKVTQSSRYLVKRTGEKVFLECVQDMDHENMFWYRQDPGLGLRLIYFSYDVKMKEKGDIPEGYSVSREKKERFSLILESASTNQTSMYLCASSHLYEQYFGPGTRLTVT.

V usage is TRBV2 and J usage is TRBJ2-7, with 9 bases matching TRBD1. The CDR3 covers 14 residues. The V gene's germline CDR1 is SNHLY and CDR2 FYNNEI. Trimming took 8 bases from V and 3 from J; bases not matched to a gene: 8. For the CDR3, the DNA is TGTGCCAGCGAGGGTCGGACAGGGGACTACGAGCAGTACTTC. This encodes CASEGRTGDYEQYF.

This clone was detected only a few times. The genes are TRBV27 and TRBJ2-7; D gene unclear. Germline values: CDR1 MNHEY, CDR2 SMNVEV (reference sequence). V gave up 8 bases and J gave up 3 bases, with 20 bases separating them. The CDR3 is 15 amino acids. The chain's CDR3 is CASLEGPGPLYEQYF. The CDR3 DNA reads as TGTGCCAGCCTCGAAGGACCAGGACCACTCTACGAGCAGTACTTC.

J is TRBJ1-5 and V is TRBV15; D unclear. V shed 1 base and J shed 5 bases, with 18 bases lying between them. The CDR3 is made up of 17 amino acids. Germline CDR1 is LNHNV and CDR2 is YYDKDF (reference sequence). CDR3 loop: CATSRVYKGSEYQPQHF. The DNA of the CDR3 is TGTGCCACCAGCAGAGTCTATAAGGGCAGTGAGTATCAGCCCCAGCATTTT.

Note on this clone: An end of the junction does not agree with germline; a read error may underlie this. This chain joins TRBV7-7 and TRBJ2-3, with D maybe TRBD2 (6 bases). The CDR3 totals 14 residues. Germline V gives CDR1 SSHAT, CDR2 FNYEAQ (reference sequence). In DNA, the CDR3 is TGTGCTAGCAGCTTGGAGGGGTCCACAGATACGCAGTATTTT. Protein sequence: CASSLEGSTDTQYF.

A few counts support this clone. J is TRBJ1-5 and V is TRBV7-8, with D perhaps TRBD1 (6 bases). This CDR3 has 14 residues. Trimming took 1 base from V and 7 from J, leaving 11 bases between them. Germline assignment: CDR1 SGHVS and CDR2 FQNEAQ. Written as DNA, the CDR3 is TGTGCCAGCAGCTTAGAGGGGGGTTCCCAGCCCCAGCATTTT. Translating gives CASSLEGGSQPQHF.

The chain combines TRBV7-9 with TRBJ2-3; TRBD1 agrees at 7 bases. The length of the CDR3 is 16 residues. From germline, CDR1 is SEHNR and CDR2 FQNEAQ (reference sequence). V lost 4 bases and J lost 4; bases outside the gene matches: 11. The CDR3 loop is CASSSLTGEHPDTQYF. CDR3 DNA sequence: TGTGCCAGCAGCTCGCTAACAGGGGAACATCCAGATACGCAGTATTTT.

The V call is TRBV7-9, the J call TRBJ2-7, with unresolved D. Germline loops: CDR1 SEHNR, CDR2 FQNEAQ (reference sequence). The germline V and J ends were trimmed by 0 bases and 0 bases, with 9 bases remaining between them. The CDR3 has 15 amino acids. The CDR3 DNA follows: TGTGCCAGCAGCTTAGCGCAAGGCGGCTCCTACGAGCAGTACTTC. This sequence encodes CASSLAQGGSYEQYF.

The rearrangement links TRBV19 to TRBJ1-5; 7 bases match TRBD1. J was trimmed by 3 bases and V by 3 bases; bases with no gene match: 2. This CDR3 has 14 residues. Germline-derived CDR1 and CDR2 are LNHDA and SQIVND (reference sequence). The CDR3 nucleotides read TGTGCCAGTAGTATGGACAGGTTCAATCAGCCCCAGCATTTT. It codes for CASSMDRFNQPQHF.

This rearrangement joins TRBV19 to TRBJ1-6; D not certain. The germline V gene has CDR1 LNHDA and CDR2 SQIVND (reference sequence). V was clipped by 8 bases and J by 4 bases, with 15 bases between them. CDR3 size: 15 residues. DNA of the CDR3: TGTGCCAGTCGTCCTGAGGATCATTATAATTCACCCCTCCACTTT. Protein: CASRPEDHYNSPLHF.

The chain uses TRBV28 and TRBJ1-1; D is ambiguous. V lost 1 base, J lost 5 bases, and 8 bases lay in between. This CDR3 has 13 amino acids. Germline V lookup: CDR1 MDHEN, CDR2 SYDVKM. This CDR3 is CASSLLGRTEAFF. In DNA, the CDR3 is TGTGCCAGCAGTTTATTGGGTAGGACTGAAGCTTTCTTT. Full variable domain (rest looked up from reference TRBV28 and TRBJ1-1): DVKVTQSSRYLVKRTGEKVFLECVQDMDHENMFWYRQDPGLGLRLIYFSYDVKMKEKGDIPEGYSVSREKKERFSLILESASTNQTSMYLCASSLLGRTEAFFGQGTRLTVV.

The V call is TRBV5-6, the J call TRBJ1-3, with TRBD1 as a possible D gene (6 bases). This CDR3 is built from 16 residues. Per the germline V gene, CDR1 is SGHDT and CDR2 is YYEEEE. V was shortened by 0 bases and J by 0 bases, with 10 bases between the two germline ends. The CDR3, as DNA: TGTGCCAGCAGCTTGGCAGGGGTCTTCTCTGGAAACACCATATATTTT. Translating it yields CASSLAGVFSGNTIYF.

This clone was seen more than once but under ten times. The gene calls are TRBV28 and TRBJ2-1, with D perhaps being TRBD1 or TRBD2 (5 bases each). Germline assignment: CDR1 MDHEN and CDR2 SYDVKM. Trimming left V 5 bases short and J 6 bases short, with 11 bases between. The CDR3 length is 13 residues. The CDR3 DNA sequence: TGTGCCAGCAGTGGGGACCGACTCAATGAGCAGTTCTTC. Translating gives CASSGDRLNEQFF.

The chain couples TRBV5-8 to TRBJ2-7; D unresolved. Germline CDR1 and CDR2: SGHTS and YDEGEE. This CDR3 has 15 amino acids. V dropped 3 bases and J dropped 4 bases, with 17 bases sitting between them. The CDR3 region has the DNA TGTGCCAGCAGCTGGTCCGAAAATATGGTGTACGAGCAGTACTTC. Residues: CASSWSENMVYEQYF. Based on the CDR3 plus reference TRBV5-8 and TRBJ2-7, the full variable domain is EAGVTQSPTHLIKTRGQQATLRCSPISGHTSVYWYQQALGLGLQFLLWYDEGEERNRGNFPPRFSGRQFPNYSSELNVNALELEDSALYLCASSWSENMVYEQYFGPGTRLTVT.

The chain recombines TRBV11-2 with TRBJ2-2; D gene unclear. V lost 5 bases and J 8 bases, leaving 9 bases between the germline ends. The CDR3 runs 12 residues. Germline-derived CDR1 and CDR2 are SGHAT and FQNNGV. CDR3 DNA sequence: TGTGCCAGCAGCCCCTTTGGTGGGGAGCTGTTTTTT. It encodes CASSPFGGELFF.

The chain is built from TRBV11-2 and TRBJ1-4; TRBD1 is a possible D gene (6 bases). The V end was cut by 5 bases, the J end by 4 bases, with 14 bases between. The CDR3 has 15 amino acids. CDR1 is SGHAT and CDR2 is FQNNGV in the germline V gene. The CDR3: CASSLQDSFNEKLFF. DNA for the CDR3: TGTGCCAGCAGCCTGCAGGACAGCTTTAATGAAAAACTGTTTTTT.